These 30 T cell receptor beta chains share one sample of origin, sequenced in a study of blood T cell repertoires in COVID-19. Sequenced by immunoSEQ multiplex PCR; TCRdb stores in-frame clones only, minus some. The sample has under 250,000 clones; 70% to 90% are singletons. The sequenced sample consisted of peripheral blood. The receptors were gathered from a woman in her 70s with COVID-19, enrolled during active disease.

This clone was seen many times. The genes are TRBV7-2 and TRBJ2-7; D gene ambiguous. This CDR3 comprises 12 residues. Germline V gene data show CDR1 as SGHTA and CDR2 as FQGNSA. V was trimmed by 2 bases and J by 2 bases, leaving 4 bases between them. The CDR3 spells CASSLIAYEQYF. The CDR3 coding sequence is TGTGCCAGCAGCTTAATAGCCTACGAGCAGTACTTC.

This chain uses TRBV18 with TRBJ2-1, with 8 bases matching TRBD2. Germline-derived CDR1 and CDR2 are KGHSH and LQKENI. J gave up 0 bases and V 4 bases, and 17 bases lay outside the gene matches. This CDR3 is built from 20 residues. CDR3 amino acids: CASSLFIGTTTSGSYNEQFF. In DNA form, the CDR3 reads TGTGCCAGCTCACTTTTCATTGGGACAACAACTAGCGGCTCCTACAATGAGCAGTTCTTC.

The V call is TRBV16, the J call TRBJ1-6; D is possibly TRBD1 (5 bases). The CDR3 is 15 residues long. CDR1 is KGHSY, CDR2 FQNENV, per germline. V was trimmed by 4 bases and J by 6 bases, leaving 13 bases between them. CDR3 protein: CASSRPGVGNSPLHF. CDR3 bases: TGTGCCAGCAGCCGCCCGGGGGTAGGTAATTCACCCCTCCACTTT.

CDR3 DNA sequence: TGCGCCAGCAGCCCCTACAGGGAGGGGACCTATCAGCCCCAGCATTTT. Protein product: CASSPYREGTYQPQHF. The chain is built from TRBV23-1 and TRBJ1-5, with a weak D call TRBD1 (6 bases). TRBV23-1 is an ORF, and what it does is uncertain. The CDR3 extends over 16 amino acids. V was cut by 6 bases and J by 5 bases, with 20 bases left in between.

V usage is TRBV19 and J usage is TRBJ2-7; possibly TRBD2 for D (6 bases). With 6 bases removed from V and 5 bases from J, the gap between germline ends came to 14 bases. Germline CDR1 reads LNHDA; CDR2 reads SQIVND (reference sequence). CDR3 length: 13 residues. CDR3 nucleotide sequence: TGTGCCAGTAGGGGCGGAGGGGTCCACGAGCAGTACTTC. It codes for CASRGGGVHEQYF.

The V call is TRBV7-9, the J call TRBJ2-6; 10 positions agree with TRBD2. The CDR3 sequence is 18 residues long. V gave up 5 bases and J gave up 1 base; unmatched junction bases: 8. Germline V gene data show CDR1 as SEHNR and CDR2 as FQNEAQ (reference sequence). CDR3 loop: CASSHSGLAESGANVLTF. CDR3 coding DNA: TGTGCCAGCAGCCATTCAGGACTAGCGGAATCTGGGGCCAACGTCCTGACTTTC.

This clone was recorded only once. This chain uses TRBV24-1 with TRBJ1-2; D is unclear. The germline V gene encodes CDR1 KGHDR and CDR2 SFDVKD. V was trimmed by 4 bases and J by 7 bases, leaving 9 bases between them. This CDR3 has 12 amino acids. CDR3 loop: CATSDPTGGYTF. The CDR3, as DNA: TGTGCCACCAGTGACCCCACGGGTGGCTACACCTTC.

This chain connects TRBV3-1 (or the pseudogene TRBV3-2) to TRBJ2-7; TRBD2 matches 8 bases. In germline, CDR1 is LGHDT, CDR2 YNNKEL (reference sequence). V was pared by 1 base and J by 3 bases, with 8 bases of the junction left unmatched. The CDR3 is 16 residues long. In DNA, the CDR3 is TGTGCCAGCAGCCAAGCAAGGGCGGGAGGTCTCTACGAGCAGTACTTC. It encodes CASSQARAGGLYEQYF.

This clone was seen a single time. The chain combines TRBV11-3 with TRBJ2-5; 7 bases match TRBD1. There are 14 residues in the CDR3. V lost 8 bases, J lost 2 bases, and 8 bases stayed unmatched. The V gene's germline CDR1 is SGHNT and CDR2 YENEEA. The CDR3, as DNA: TGTGCCAGCTCCCCGGGGACAGAACAAGAGACCCAGTACTTC. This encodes CASSPGTEQETQYF.

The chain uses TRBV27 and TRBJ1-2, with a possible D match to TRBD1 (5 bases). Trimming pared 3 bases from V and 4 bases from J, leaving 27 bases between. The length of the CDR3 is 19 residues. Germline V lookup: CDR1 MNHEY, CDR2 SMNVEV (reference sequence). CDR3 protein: CASSFSPVTRGGVAYGYTF. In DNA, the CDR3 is TGTGCCAGCAGTTTCAGCCCTGTGACACGGGGGGGGGTGGCCTATGGCTACACCTTC.

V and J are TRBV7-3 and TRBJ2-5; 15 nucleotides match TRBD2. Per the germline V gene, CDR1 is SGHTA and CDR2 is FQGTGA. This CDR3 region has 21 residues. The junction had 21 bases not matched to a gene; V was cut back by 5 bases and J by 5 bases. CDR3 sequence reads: CASSPHLRTSGRARLSETQYF. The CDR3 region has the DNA TGTGCCAGCAGCCCCCACCTCCGGACTAGCGGGAGGGCCCGGCTATCGGAGACCCAGTACTTC.

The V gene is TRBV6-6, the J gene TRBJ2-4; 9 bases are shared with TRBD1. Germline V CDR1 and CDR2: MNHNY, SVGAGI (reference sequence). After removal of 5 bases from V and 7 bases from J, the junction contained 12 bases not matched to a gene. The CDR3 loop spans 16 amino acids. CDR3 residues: CASSQTQGAPGNIQYF. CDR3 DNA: TGTGCCAGCAGTCAAACACAGGGGGCGCCGGGGAACATTCAGTACTTC.

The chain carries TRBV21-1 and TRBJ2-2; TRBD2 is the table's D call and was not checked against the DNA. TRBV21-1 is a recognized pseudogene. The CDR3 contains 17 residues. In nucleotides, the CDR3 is TGTGCCAGCAGCCCGCTAGCGGGGCAAGCGAACACCGGGGAGCTGTTTTTT. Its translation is CASSPLAGQANTGELFF.

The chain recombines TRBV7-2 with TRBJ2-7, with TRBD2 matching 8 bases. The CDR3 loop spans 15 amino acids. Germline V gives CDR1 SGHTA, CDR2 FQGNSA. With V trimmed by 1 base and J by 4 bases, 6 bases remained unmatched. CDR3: CASSLETGGFYEQYF. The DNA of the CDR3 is TGTGCCAGCAGCTTAGAAACGGGAGGGTTTTACGAGCAGTACTTC.

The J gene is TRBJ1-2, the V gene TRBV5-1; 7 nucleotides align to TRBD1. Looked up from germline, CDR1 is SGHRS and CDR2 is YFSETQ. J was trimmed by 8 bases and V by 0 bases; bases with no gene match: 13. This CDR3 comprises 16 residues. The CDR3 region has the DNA TGCGCCAGCAGCTTGGAGATTAACAGGGGAAGGGGCGGCTACACCTTC. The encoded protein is CASSLEINRGRGGYTF.

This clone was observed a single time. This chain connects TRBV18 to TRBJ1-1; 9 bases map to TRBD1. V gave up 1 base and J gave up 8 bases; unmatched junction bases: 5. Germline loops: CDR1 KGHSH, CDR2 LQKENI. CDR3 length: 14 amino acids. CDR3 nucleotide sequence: TGTGCCAGCTCACCACTACAGGGGGCTAGAGAAGCTTTCTTT. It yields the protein CASSPLQGAREAFF.

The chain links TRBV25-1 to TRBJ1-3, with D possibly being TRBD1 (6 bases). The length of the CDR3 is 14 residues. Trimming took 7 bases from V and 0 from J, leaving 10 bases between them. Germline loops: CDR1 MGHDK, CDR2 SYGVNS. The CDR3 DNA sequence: TGTGCCAGCAAACAGGGTGGCTCTGGAAACACCATATATTTT. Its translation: CASKQGGSGNTIYF.

The CDR3 loop is CASSRQAIDATEAFF. The CDR3 nucleotides are TGCGCCAGCAGCCGCCAAGCGATCGATGCGACTGAAGCTTTCTTT. J is TRBJ1-1 and V is TRBV4-1; unclear D gene. Germline loops: CDR1 MGHRA, CDR2 YSYEKL. The V end was cut by 4 bases, the J end by 5 bases, with 17 bases between. The CDR3 loop spans 15 amino acids.

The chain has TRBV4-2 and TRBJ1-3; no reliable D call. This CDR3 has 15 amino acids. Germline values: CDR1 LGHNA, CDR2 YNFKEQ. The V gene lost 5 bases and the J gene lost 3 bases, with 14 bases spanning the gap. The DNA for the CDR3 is TGTGCCAGCAGCGCCACCCGATACATTGGAAACACCATATATTTT. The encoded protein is CASSATRYIGNTIYF.

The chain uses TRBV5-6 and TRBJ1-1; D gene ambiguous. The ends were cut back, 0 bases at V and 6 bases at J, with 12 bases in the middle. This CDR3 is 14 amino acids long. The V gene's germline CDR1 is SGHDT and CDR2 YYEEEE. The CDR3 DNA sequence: TGTGCCAGCAGCTTGGATTCCGGTTTATCTGAAGCTTTCTTT. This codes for CASSLDSGLSEAFF.

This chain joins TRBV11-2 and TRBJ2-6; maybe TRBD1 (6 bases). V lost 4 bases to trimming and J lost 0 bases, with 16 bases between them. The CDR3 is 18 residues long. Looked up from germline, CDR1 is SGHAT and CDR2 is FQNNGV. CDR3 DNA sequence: TGTGCCAGCAGCTCCCCCAGACAGGAGAACTCTGGGGCCAACGTCCTGACTTTC. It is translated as CASSSPRQENSGANVLTF.

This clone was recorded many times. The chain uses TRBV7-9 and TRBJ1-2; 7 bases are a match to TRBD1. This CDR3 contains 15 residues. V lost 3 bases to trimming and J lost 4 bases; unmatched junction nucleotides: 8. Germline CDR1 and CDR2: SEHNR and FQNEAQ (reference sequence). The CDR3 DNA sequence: TGTGCCAGCAGCTTCGACAGGGCACGAGGCTATGGCTACACCTTC. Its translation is CASSFDRARGYGYTF.

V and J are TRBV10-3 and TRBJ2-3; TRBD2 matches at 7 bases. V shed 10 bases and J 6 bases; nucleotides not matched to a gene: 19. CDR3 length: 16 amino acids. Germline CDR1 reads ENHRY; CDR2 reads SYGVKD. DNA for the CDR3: TGTGCCACCAGGGCACTCGTCGCGGGAGATACGGATACGCAGTATTTT. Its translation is CATRALVAGDTDTQYF.

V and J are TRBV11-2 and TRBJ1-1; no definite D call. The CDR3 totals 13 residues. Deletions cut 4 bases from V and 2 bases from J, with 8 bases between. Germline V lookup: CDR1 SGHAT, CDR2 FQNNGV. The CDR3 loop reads CASSSLRNTEAFF. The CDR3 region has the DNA TGTGCCAGCAGCTCCCTACGAAACACTGAAGCTTTCTTT.

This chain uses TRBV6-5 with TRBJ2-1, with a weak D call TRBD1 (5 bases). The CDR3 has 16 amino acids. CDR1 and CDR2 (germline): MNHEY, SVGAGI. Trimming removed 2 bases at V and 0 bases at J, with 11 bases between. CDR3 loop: CASSYERGLSYNEQFF. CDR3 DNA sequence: TGTGCCAGCAGTTACGAAAGGGGCCTCTCCTACAATGAGCAGTTCTTC.

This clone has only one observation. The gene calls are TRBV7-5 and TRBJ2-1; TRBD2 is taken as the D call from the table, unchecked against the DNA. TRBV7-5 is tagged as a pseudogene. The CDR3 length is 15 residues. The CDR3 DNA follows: TGTGCCAGAAGCCATGACGGACTAGCGCGGAGTGAGCAGTTCTTC. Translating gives CARSHDGLARSEQFF.

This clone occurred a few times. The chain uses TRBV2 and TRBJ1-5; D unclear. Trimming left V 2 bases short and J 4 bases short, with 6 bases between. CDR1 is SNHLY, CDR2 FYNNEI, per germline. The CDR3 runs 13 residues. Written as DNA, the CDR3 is TGTGCCAGCAGTGAAAATTCAAATCAGCCCCAGCATTTT. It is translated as CASSENSNQPQHF.

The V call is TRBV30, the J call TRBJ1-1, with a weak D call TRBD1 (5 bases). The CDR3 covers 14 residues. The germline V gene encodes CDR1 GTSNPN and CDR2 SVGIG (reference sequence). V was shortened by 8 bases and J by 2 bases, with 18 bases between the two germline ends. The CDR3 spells CAGGRQRGNTEAFF. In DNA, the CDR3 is TGTGCCGGGGGGAGGCAGCGGGGTAACACTGAAGCTTTCTTT.

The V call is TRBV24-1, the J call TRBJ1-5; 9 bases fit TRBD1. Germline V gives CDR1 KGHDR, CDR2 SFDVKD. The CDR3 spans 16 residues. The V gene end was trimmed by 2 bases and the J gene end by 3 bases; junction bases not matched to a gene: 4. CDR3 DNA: TGTGCCACCAGTGATTCACAGGGGGCTGACAATCAGCCCCAGCATTTT. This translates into CATSDSQGADNQPQHF.

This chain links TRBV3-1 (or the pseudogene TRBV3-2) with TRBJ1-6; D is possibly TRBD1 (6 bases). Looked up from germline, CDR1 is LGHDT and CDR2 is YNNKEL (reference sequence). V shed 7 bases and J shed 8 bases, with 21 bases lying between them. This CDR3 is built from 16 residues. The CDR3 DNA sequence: TGTGCCAGCAATCTCAGAGGGGGGGGGCCTCATTCACCCCTCCACTTT. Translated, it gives CASNLRGGGPHSPLHF.